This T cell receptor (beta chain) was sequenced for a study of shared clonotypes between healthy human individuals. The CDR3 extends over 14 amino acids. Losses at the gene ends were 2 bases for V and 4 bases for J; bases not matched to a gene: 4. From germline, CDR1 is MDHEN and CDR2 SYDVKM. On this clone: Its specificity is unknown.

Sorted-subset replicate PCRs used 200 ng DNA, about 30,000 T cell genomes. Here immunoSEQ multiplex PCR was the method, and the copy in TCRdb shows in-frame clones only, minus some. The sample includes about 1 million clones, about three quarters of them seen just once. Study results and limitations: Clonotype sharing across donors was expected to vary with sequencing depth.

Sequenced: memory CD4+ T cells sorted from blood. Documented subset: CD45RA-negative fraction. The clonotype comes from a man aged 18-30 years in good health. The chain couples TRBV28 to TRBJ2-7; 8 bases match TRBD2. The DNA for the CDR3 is TGTGCCAGCAGTTTACCCGGACTAGCTTACGAGCAGTACTTC. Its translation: CASSLPGLAYEQYF.